Reported below is one T cell receptor beta chain. Its specificity is not known. This entry is derived from a study of long-term antiretroviral therapy in people with HIV. Findings and caveats of the study: Clones with expansion before ART led the repertoire at all time points.

The libraries were made with immunoSEQ v3.0 at survey level. Some clones are missing from TCRdb's copy, which holds only in-frame ones; the method was immunoSEQ multiplex PCR. The sample lists 9,500 to 11,000 clones; about 80% were seen once. Germline V gene lookup returns CDR1 SQVTM and CDR2 ANQGSEA. The CDR3 spans 15 residues. V lost 0 bases and J lost 7; bases outside the gene matches: 7. The sample consisted of unsorted PBMCs, taken about 7 years after starting antiretroviral therapy. This clonotype was obtained from a man in his fifties or sixties with HIV. The chain combines TRBV29-1 with TRBJ2-7, with 12 bases fitting TRBD1. The CDR3 DNA reads as TGCAGCGTTGAAGAGGGGACAGGGGGCCCCGCGGAGCAGTACTTC. This gives the protein CSVEEGTGGPAEQYF.